A single T cell receptor (beta chain) is shown here with its context. Method: immunoSEQ multiplex PCR; TCRdb's copy keeps in-frame clones and lacks some. This table holds approximately 74,000 clones, roughly nine tenths found once. The germline V and J ends were trimmed by 3 bases and 8 bases, with 10 bases remaining between them. The CDR3 sequence is 11 residues long. CDR1 is GTSNPN, CDR2 SVGIG, per germline (reference sequence). The sample originates from a study of T cell changes during pregnancy in multiple sclerosis. Sequences were derived from peripheral blood, sampled before pregnancy. This clonotype was obtained from a female donor with multiple sclerosis, enrolled in a pregnancy study. This chain uses TRBV30 with TRBJ1-2; no clear D. CDR3 bases: TGTGCCTGGAGAAGTGATCGGGGCTACACCTTC. Encoded protein: CAWRSDRGYTF.